A selection of T cell receptor beta chains follows, all from one sample in a study of T cell changes during pregnancy in multiple sclerosis. Here immunoSEQ multiplex PCR was the method, and the copy in TCRdb shows in-frame clones only, minus some. The repertoire holds fewer than 20,000 clones, with 70% to 90% as singletons. Sequenced material: CD8+ T cells from peripheral blood mononuclear cells, taken in the second trimester of pregnancy. Every receptor here comes from a female donor in good health, enrolled as a control in a pregnancy study. Each CDR3 is given without its conserved first and last residue.

ASYDRANYGYT	TRBV27	TRBJ1-2
ASGRGGRETQY	TRBV27	TRBJ2-5
ASRPHLSGSYGYT	TRBV19	TRBJ1-2
ASSKSSLTDTQY	TRBV27	TRBJ2-3
SVGVRQETQY	TRBV29-1	TRBJ2-5
ASSGGTGVETQY	TRBV5-1	TRBJ2-5
ASSLGGDLDEQF	TRBV5-6	TRBJ2-1
SVDRTSNYGYT	TRBV29-1	TRBJ1-2
ASSELGHQNTEAF	TRBV5-4	TRBJ1-1
ATDHHYNKTGASKNIQY	TRBV7-9	TRBJ2-4
ASSWRWGESRKTDIQY	TRBV5-6	TRBJ2-4